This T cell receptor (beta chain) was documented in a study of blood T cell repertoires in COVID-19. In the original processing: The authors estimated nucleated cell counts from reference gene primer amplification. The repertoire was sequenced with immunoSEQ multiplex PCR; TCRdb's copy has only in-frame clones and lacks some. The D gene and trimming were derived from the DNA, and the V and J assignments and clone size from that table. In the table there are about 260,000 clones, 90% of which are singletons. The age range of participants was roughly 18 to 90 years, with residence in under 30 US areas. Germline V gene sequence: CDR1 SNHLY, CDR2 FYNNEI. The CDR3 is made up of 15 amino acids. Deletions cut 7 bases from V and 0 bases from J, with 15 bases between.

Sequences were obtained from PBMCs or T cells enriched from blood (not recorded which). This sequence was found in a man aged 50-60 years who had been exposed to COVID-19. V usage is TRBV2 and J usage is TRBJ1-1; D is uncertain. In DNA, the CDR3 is TGTGCCAGCACCGAACTAGGGTTGATGAACACTGAAGCTTTCTTT. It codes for CASTELGLMNTEAFF.